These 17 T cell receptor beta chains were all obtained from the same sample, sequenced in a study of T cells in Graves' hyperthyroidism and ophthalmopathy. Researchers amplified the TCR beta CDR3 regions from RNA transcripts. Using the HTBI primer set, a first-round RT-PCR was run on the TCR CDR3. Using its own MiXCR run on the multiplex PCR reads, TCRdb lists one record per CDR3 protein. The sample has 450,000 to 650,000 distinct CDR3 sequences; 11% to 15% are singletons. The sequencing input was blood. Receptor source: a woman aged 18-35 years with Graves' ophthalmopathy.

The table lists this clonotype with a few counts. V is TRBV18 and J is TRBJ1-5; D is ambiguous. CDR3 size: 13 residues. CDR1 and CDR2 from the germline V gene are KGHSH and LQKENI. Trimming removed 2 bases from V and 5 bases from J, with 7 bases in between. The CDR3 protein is CASSPASHQPQHF. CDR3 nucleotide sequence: TGTGCCAGCTCACCAGCAAGTCATCAGCCCCAGCATTTT. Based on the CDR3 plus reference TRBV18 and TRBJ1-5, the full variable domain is NAGVMQNPRHLVRRRGQEARLRCSPMKGHSHVYWYRQLPEEGLKFMVYLQKENIIDESGMPKERFSAEFPKEGPSILRIQQVVRGDSAAYFCASSPASHQPQHFGDGTRLSIL.

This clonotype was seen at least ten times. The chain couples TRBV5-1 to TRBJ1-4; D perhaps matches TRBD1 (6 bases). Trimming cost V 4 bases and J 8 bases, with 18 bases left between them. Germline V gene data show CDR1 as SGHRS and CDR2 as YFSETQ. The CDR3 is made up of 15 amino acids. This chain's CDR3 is CASSPAAGVNEKLFF. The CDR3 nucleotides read TGCGCCAGCAGCCCGGCGGCAGGGGTGAACGAAAAACTGTTTTTT.

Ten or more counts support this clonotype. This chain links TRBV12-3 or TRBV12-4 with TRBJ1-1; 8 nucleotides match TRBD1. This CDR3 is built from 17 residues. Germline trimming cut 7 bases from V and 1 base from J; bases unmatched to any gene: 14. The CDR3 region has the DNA TGTGCCAGCAATAATCAGGGACAGGTGGGCGGGAACACTGAAGCTTTCTTT. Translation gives CASNNQGQVGGNTEAFF.

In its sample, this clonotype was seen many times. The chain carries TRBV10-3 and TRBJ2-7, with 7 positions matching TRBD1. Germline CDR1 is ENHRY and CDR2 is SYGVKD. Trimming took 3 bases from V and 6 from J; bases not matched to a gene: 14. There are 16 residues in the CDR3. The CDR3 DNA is TGTGCCATCAGTGACCCTGAAAGGGGGCCTTTCCTCGAGCAGTACTTC. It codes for CAISDPERGPFLEQYF.

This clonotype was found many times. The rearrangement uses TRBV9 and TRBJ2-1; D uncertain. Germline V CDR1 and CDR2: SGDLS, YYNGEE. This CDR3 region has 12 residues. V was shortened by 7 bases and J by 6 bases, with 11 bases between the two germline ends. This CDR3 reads CASVGNSNEQFF. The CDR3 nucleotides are TGTGCCAGCGTGGGGAATTCCAATGAGCAGTTCTTC. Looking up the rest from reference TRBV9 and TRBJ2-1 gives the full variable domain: DSGVTQTPKHLITATGQRVTLRCSPRSGDLSVYWYQQSLDQGLQFLIQYYNGEERAKGNILERFSAQQFPDLHSELNLSSLELGDSALYFCASVGNSNEQFFGPGTRLTVL.

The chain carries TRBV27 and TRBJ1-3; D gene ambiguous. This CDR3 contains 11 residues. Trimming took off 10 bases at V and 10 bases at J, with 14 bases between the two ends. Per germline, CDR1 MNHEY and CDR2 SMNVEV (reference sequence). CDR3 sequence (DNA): TGTGCCACCCTAGATACCTCGACCATATATTTT. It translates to CATLDTSTIYF.

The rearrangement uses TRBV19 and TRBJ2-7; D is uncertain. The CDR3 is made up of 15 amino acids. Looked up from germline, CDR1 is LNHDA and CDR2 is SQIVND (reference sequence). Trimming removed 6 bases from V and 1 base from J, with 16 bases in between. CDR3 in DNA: TGTGCCAGTAGACGCCCGGACCTGCGTTCCTACGAGCAGTACTTC. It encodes CASRRPDLRSYEQYF.

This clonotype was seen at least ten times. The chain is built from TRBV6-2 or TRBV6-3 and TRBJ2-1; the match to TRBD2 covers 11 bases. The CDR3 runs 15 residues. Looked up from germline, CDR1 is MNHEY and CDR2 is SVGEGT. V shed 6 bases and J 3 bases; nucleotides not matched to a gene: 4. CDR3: CASRRTSGLYNEQFF. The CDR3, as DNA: TGTGCCAGCAGGAGGACTAGCGGGCTCTACAATGAGCAGTTCTTC.

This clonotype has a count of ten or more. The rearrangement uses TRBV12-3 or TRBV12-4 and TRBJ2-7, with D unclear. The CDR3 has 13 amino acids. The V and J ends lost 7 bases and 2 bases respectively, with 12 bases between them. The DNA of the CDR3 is TGTGCCAGCAAAAACCAGGTAGCCTACGAGCAGTACTTC. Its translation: CASKNQVAYEQYF.

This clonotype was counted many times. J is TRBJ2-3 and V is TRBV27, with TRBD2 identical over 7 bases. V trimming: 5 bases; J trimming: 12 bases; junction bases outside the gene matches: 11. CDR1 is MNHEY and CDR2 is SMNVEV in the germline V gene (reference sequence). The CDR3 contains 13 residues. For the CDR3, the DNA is TGTGCCAGCAGTCCCATACCGGGGAGGGGACAGTATTTT. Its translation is CASSPIPGRGQYF.

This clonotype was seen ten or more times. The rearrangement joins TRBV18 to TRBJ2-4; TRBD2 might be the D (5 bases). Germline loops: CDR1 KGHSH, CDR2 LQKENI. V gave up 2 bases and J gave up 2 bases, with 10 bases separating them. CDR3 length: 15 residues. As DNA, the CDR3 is TGTGCCAGCTCACCAGCGGAGGTTTCCAAAAACATTCAGTACTTC. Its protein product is CASSPAEVSKNIQYF.

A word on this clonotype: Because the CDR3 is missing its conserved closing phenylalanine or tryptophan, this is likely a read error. CDR3 loop: CSADGKSSGLGSRPAYNEQFS. In DNA form, the CDR3 reads TGCAGTGCTGATGGGAAGAGCTCGGGTCTGGGCTCCCGGCCAGCCTACAATGAGCAGTTCTCC. V and J are TRBV20-1 and TRBJ2-1; D ambiguous. Germline-derived CDR1 and CDR2 are DFQATT and SNEGSKA (reference sequence). V lost 5 bases and J lost 2, with 34 bases in between. This CDR3 is 21 amino acids long.

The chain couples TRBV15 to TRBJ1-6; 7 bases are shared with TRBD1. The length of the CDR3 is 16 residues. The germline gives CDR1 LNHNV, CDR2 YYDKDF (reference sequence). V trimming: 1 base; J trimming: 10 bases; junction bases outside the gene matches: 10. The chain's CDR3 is CATSRGVRQGGSPLHF. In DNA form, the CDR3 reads TGTGCCACCAGCAGAGGAGTAAGACAGGGTGGGTCACCCCTCCACTTT.

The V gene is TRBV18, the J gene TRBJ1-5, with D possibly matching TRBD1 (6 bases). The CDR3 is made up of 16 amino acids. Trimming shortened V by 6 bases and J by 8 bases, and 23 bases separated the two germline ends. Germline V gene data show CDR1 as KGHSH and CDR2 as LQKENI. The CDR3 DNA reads TGTGCCAGCTCGTCCATGGGCAGGGGATCGGGTGAGCCCCAGCATTTT. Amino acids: CASSSMGRGSGEPQHF.

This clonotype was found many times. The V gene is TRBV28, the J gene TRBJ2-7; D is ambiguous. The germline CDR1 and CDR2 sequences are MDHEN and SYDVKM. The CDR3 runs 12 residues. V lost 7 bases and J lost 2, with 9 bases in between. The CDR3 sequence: CASKGVPYEQYF. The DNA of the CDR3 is TGTGCCAGCAAAGGAGTTCCCTACGAGCAGTACTTC.

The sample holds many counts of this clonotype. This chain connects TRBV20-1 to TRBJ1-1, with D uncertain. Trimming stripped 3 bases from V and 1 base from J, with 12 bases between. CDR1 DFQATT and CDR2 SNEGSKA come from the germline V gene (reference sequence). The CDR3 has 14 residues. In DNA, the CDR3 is TGCAGTGCTAGGGGCGGGATTTCGAACACTGAAGCTTTCTTT. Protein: CSARGGISNTEAFF.

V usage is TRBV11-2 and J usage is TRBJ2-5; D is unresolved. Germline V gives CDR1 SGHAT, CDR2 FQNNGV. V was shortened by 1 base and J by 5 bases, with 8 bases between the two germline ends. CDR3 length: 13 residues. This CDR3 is CASSLGVHETQYF. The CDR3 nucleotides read TGTGCCAGCAGCTTAGGGGTTCACGAGACCCAGTACTTC. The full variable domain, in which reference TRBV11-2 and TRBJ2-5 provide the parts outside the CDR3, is EAGVAQSPRYKIIEKRQSVAFWCNPISGHATLYWYQQILGQGPKLLIQFQNNGVVDDSQLPKDRFSAERLKGVDSTLKIQPAKLEDSAVYLCASSLGVHETQYFGPGTRLLVL.